Listed below are T cell receptor beta chains from one sample, sequenced in a study of OX40 agonist ivuxolimab in advanced cancers. Profiling relied on immunoSEQ multiplex PCR, and the TCRdb table lists in-frame clones only, not all of them. Of more than 75,000 clones detected, roughly 88% appear once; the ten largest clones hold about 0.76%. The input for sequencing was CD4+ or CD8+ T cells sorted from blood, taken in a trial of the OX40 agonist ivuxolimab. Source of these receptors: an adult with an advanced solid tumor such as melanoma, head and neck, liver or kidney cancer. The CDR3 runs from the conserved cysteine through the conserved F or W. Each record gives: clone size, D gene, J gene, V gene, CDR3 DNA, CDR3 protein. D genes are given only for firm matches. A row's size may be missing; if present it is once, few, many or a size class.

clone_size: NA
d_call: TRBD2
j_call: TRBJ2-1
v_call: TRBV7-3
cdr3_nt: TGTGCCAGCAGCTCTAGCGGGGGCACCTACAATGAGCAGTTCTTC
cdr3_aa: CASSSSGGTYNEQFF

clone_size: NA
d_call: TRBD1
j_call: TRBJ1-2
v_call: TRBV28
cdr3_nt: TGTGCCAGCACCTCTTGGGACAGGGGAAAGAACTATGGCTACACCTTC
cdr3_aa: CASTSWDRGKNYGYTF

clone_size: NA
d_call: NA
j_call: TRBJ2-7
v_call: TRBV11-2
cdr3_nt: TGTGCCAGCAGCTCAGGGACCGACGCGGAGCAGTACTTC
cdr3_aa: CASSSGTDAEQYF

clone_size: NA
d_call: NA
j_call: TRBJ1-2
v_call: TRBV18
cdr3_nt: TGTGCCAGCTCACCACCCGATGAAATCAGTGGCTACACCTTC
cdr3_aa: CASSPPDEISGYTF

clone_size: once
d_call: NA
j_call: TRBJ2-5
v_call: TRBV7-2
cdr3_nt: TGTGCCAGCAGCCGGACAGACCAAGTGGCCCAGTACTTC
cdr3_aa: CASSRTDQVAQYF

clone_size: NA
d_call: TRBD2
j_call: TRBJ2-3
v_call: TRBV4-1
cdr3_nt: TGCGCCAGCAGCCACGGACCTAGCGGGGCTAGCACAGATACGCAGTATTTT
cdr3_aa: CASSHGPSGASTDTQYF

clone_size: NA
d_call: TRBD1
j_call: TRBJ2-7
v_call: TRBV5-5
cdr3_nt: TGTGCCAGCAGCCACACGGGACAGTTATACGAGCAGTACTTC
cdr3_aa: CASSHTGQLYEQYF

clone_size: NA
d_call: TRBD1
j_call: TRBJ2-1
v_call: TRBV6-6
cdr3_nt: TGTGCCAGCAGTTGGGACAGCTACAATGAGCAGTTCTTC
cdr3_aa: CASSWDSYNEQFF

clone_size: NA
d_call: TRBD1
j_call: TRBJ1-5
v_call: TRBV28
cdr3_nt: TGTGCCAGCAGCGTGACAGGGGGTTCCAATCAGCCCCAGCATTTT
cdr3_aa: CASSVTGGSNQPQHF

clone_size: NA
d_call: NA
j_call: TRBJ2-5
v_call: TRBV6-6
cdr3_nt: TGTGCCGTGGGGGGCTGGGAAGAGCAGTACTTC
cdr3_aa: CAVGGWEEQYF

clone_size: NA
d_call: NA
j_call: TRBJ1-2
v_call: TRBV6-1
cdr3_nt: TGTGCCAGCAGTGAAGACGGAGGAAAACCCTATGGCTACACCTTC
cdr3_aa: CASSEDGGKPYGYTF

clone_size: NA
d_call: TRBD2
j_call: TRBJ2-2
v_call: TRBV25-1
cdr3_nt: TGTGCCAGCAGTGAGTCAGGGAGGGTTAACACCGGGGAGCTGTTTTTT
cdr3_aa: CASSESGRVNTGELFF

clone_size: NA
d_call: NA
j_call: TRBJ2-7
v_call: TRBV4-3
cdr3_nt: TGCGCCAGCAGCCAAACGGTCTGGCCCGAGAGCTCCTACGAGCAGTACTTC
cdr3_aa: CASSQTVWPESSYEQYF

clone_size: NA
d_call: NA
j_call: TRBJ1-5
v_call: TRBV4-1
cdr3_nt: TGCGCCAGCAGCCAAGACTCCGGGGTTCAGCCCCAGCATTTT
cdr3_aa: CASSQDSGVQPQHF

clone_size: once
d_call: TRBD2
j_call: TRBJ2-2
v_call: TRBV7-3
cdr3_nt: TGTGCCAGCACGCTAGCGGGGGGGCACACCGGGGAGCTGTTTTTT
cdr3_aa: CASTLAGGHTGELFF

clone_size: NA
d_call: NA
j_call: TRBJ1-2
v_call: TRBV11-2
cdr3_nt: TGTGCCAGCAGCCCACGCCAAAGCGCAGGCTATGGCTACACCTTC
cdr3_aa: CASSPRQSAGYGYTF

clone_size: NA
d_call: NA
j_call: TRBJ2-5
v_call: TRBV7-2
cdr3_nt: TGTGCCAGCGGACTCTTGTACCAAGAGACCCAGTACTTC
cdr3_aa: CASGLLYQETQYF

clone_size: NA
d_call: NA
j_call: TRBJ2-1
v_call: TRBV10-3
cdr3_nt: TGTGCCATCAGTGAGGACCATAACAATGAGCAGTTCTTC
cdr3_aa: CAISEDHNNEQFF

clone_size: NA
d_call: TRBD1
j_call: TRBJ1-2
v_call: TRBV6-5
cdr3_nt: TGTGCCAGCAGTTTCGGGACAGCATTCTATGGCTACACCTTC
cdr3_aa: CASSFGTAFYGYTF

clone_size: NA
d_call: NA
j_call: TRBJ2-3
v_call: TRBV7-9
cdr3_nt: TGTGCCAGCAGCGCAGGCACAGATACGCAGTATTTT
cdr3_aa: CASSAGTDTQYF

clone_size: NA
d_call: TRBD2
j_call: TRBJ2-1
v_call: TRBV6-5
cdr3_nt: TGTGCCAGCAGTTACCGAACCGGGACTAGCGGGGACCGGCCGTTCTTC
cdr3_aa: CASSYRTGTSGDRPFF

clone_size: NA
d_call: TRBD1
j_call: TRBJ2-5
v_call: TRBV15
cdr3_nt: TGTGCCACCAGCAACACCACAGGGGCGGTCCAAGAGACCCAGTACTTC
cdr3_aa: CATSNTTGAVQETQYF

clone_size: NA
d_call: NA
j_call: TRBJ1-6
v_call: TRBV25-1
cdr3_nt: TGTGCCAGCAGTACGGACTATAATTCACCCCTCCACTTT
cdr3_aa: CASSTDYNSPLHF

clone_size: NA
d_call: NA
j_call: TRBJ2-1
v_call: TRBV6-5
cdr3_nt: TGTGCCAGCAGTCCTCCAGGTTACAATGAGCAGTTCTTC
cdr3_aa: CASSPPGYNEQFF

clone_size: NA
d_call: TRBD1
j_call: TRBJ2-6
v_call: TRBV6-4
cdr3_nt: TGTGCCACCGGGACAGGGGGACCCTCTGGGGCCAACGTCCTGACTTTC
cdr3_aa: CATGTGGPSGANVLTF

clone_size: few
d_call: TRBD2
j_call: TRBJ2-1
v_call: TRBV6-1
cdr3_nt: TGTGCCAGCAGTGAACGACGACTAGCGGACAACAATGAGCAGTTCTTC
cdr3_aa: CASSERRLADNNEQFF

clone_size: NA
d_call: TRBD1
j_call: TRBJ2-1
v_call: TRBV9
cdr3_nt: TGTGCCAGCAGCGTAGATGTGGGACAGGGAGGCTACAATGAGCAGTTCTTC
cdr3_aa: CASSVDVGQGGYNEQFF

clone_size: NA
d_call: TRBD2
j_call: TRBJ2-7
v_call: TRBV28
cdr3_nt: TGTGCCAGCAGTTCTCGGACTAGCGTTTCCTACGAGCAGTACTTC
cdr3_aa: CASSSRTSVSYEQYF

clone_size: NA
d_call: NA
j_call: TRBJ2-6
v_call: TRBV5-4
cdr3_nt: TGTGCCAGCAGCACAGGCTCCGGGCCTGGGGCCAACGTCCTGACTTTC
cdr3_aa: CASSTGSGPGANVLTF

clone_size: once
d_call: NA
j_call: TRBJ2-7
v_call: TRBV9
cdr3_nt: TGTGCCAGCAGCCCAGTCGGACAGCCTTACGAGCAGTACTTC
cdr3_aa: CASSPVGQPYEQYF

clone_size: NA
d_call: TRBD2
j_call: TRBJ2-7
v_call: TRBV28
cdr3_nt: TGTGCCAGCAGTCCTCCCCCCGGGGCGGGGACTAGCGGGGTAACCTCCTACGAGCAGTACTTC
cdr3_aa: CASSPPPGAGTSGVTSYEQYF

clone_size: NA
d_call: NA
j_call: TRBJ2-7
v_call: TRBV19
cdr3_nt: TGTGCCAGTAGTATCGGGCGAGCCTACGAGCAGTACTTC
cdr3_aa: CASSIGRAYEQYF

clone_size: NA
d_call: NA
j_call: TRBJ1-4
v_call: TRBV7-6
cdr3_nt: TGTGCCAGCAGCTTACAGGCCCAAGGGGGAATTAATGAAAAACTGTTTTTT
cdr3_aa: CASSLQAQGGINEKLFF

clone_size: NA
d_call: TRBD2
j_call: TRBJ2-1
v_call: TRBV7-8
cdr3_nt: TGTGCCAGCAGCCGCCCAGCGGGAGGGCCCCTCCTTGAGCAGTTCTTC
cdr3_aa: CASSRPAGGPLLEQFF

clone_size: NA
d_call: TRBD1
j_call: TRBJ1-1
v_call: TRBV29-1
cdr3_nt: TGCAGCGTGGGACAGGGAGTTTCAGCTTTCTTT
cdr3_aa: CSVGQGVSAFF

clone_size: NA
d_call: TRBD2
j_call: TRBJ2-3
v_call: TRBV7-7
cdr3_nt: TGTGCCAGCAGCTTAAGCGGGGGCACAGATACGCAGTATTTT
cdr3_aa: CASSLSGGTDTQYF

clone_size: NA
d_call: TRBD2
j_call: TRBJ2-5
v_call: TRBV7-2
cdr3_nt: TGTGCCAGCAGAGCGGGAGTTGTCCAGACCCAGTACTTC
cdr3_aa: CASRAGVVQTQYF

clone_size: NA
d_call: NA
j_call: TRBJ2-1
v_call: TRBV30
cdr3_nt: TGTGCCTGGAGTCCCAGCAATGAGCAGTTCTTC
cdr3_aa: CAWSPSNEQFF